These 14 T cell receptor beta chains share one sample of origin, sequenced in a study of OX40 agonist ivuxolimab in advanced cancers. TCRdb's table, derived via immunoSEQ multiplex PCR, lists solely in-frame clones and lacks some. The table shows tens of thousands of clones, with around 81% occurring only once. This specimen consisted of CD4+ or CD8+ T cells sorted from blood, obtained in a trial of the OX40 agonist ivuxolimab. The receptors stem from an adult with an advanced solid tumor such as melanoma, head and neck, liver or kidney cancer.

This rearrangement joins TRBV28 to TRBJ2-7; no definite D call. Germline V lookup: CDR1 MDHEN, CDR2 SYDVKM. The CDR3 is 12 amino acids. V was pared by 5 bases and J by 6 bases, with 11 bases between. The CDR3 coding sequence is TGTGCCAGCAGTAGTTCTGGGGTCGAGCAGTACTTC. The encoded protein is CASSSSGVEQYF.

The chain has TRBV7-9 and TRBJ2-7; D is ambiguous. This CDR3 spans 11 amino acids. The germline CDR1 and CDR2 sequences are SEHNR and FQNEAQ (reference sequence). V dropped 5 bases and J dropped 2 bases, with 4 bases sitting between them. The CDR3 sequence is CASSPAYEQYF. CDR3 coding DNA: TGTGCCAGCAGCCCCGCCTACGAGCAGTACTTC.

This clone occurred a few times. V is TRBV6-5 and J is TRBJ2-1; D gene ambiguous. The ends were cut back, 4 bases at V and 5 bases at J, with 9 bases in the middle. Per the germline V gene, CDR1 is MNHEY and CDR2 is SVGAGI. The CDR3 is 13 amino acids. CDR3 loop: CASSLFIDNEQFF. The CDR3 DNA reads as TGTGCCAGCAGTTTATTTATCGACAATGAGCAGTTCTTC.

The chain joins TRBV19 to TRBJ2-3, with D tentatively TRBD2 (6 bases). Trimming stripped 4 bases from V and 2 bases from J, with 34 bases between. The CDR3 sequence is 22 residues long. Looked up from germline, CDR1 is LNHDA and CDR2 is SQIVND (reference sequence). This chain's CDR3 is CASSSFGGTIAGRRAATDTQYF. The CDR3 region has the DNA TGTGCCAGTAGTAGCTTCGGGGGAACCATCGCTGGAAGGAGGGCGGCCACAGATACGCAGTATTTT. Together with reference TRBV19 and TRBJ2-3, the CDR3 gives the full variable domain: DGGITQSPKYLFRKEGQNVTLSCEQNLNHDAMYWYRQDPGQGLRLIYYSQIVNDFQKGDIAEGYSVSREKKESFPLTVTSAQKNPTAFYLCASSSFGGTIAGRRAATDTQYFGPGTRLTVL.

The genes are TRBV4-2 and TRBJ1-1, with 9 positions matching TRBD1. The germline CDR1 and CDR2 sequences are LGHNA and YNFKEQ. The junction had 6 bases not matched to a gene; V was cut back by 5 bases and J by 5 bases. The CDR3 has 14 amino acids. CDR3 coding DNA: TGTGCCAGCAGCGTGGGACAGGGTAAAACTGAAGCTTTCTTT. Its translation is CASSVGQGKTEAFF.

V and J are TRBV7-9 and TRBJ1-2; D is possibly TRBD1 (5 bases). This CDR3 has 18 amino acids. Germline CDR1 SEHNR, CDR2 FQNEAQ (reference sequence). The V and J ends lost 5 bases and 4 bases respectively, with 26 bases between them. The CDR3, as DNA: TGTGCCAGCAGCACGAGCACAACGCAGGGCCCTCTCTCCTATGGCTACACCTTC. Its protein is CASSTSTTQGPLSYGYTF.

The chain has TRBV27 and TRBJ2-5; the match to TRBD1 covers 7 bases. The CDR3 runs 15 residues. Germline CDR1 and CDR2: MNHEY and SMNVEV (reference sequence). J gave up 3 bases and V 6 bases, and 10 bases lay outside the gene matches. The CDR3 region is CASSPQVGTEETQYF. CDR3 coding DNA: TGTGCCAGCAGCCCTCAAGTAGGGACAGAAGAGACCCAGTACTTC.

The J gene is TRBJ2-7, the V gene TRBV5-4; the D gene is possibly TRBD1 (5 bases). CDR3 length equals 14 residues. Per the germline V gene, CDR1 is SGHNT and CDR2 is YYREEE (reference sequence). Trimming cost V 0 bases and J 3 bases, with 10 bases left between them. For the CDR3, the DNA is TGTGCCAGCAGCTTGGGCCAGGGTTTCTACGAGCAGTACGTC. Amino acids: CASSLGQGFYEQYV.

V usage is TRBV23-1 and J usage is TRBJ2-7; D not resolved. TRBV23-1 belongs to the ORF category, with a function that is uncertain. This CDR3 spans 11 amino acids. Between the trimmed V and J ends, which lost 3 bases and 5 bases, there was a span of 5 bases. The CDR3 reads CASSHIHEQYV. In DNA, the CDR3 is TGCGCCAGCAGTCACATCCACGAGCAGTACGTC.

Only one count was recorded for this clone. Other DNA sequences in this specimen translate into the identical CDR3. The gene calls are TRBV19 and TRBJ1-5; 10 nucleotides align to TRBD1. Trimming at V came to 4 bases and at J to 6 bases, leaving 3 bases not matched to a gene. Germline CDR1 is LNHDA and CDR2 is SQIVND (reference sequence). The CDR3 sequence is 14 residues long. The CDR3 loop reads CASSTGQGVQPQHF. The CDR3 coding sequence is TGTGCCAGTAGTACCGGACAGGGGGTTCAGCCCCAGCATTTT.

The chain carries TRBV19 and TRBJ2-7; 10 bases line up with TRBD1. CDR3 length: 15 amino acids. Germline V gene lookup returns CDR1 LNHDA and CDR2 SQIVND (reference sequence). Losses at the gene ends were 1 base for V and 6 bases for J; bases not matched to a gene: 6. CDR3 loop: CASSIVGTGAGEQYF. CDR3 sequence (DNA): TGTGCCAGTAGTATAGTGGGGACAGGGGCTGGCGAGCAGTACTTC.

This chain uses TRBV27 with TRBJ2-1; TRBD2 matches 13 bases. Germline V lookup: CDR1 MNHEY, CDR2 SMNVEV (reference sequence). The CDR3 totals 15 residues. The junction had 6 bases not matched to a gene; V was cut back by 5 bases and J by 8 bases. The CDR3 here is CASSELAGGPYEQFF. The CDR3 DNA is TGTGCCAGCAGTGAACTAGCGGGGGGGCCGTATGAGCAGTTCTTC.

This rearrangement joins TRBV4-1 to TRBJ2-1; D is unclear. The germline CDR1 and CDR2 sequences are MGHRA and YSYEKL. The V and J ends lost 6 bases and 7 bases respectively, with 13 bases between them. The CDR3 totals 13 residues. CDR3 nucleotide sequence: TGCGCCAGCAGTGGACCTCGGGCGAATGAGCAGTTCTTC. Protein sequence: CASSGPRANEQFF.

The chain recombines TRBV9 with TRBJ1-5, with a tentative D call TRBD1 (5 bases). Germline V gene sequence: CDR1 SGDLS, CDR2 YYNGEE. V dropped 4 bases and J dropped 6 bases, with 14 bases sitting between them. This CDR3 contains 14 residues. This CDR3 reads CASSFHGGPQPQHF. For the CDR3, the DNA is TGTGCCAGCAGCTTCCATGGGGGTCCTCAGCCCCAGCATTTT. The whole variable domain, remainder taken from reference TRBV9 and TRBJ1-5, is DSGVTQTPKHLITATGQRVTLRCSPRSGDLSVYWYQQSLDQGLQFLIQYYNGEERAKGNILERFSAQQFPDLHSELNLSSLELGDSALYFCASSFHGGPQPQHFGDGTRLSIL.